This TCR beta chain was recovered during a study of blood T cell repertoires in COVID-19. Repertoires were generated with immunoSEQ multiplex PCR, while TCRdb's copy carries only in-frame clones and drops some. In the table there are about 130,000 clones, about four fifths of which are singletons. The CDR3 loop spans 15 amino acids. V dropped 4 bases and J dropped 5; count of bases not matched to a gene: 10. The germline V gene has CDR1 SQVTM and CDR2 ANQGSEA. This TCR came from a young man with COVID-19, enrolled during active disease. The chain recombines TRBV29-1 with TRBJ2-5; the match to TRBD1 covers 10 bases. The sample taken for sequencing was peripheral blood. This CDR3 is CSVVSDRGLRETQYF. DNA for the CDR3: TGCAGCGTTGTGTCCGACAGGGGGCTGCGGGAGACCCAGTACTTC.